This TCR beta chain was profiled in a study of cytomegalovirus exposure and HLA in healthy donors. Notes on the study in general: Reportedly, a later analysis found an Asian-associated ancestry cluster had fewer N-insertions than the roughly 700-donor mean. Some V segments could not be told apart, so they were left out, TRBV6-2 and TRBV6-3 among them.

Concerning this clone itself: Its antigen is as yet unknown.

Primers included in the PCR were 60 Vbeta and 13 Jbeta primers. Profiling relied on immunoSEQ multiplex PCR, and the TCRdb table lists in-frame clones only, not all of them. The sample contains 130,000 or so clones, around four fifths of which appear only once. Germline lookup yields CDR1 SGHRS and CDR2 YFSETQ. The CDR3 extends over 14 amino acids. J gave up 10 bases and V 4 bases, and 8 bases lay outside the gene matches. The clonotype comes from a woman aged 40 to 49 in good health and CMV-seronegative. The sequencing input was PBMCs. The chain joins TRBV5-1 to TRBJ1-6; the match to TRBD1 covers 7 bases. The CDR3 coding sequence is TGCGCCAGCAGCCTACAGGGGAACGAGTCACCCCTCCACTTT. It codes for CASSLQGNESPLHF.